This T cell receptor (beta chain) was recovered during a study of identical twins. Study findings and constraints: For zero-insertion analyses, partial confounding could come from invariant MAIT and iNKT cells. Out-of-frame alpha sequences common to twins were enriched for low generation probability.

A word on this clonotype: The target antigen is unknown.

The CDR3 totals 16 residues. Germline-derived CDR1 and CDR2 are SGHNT and YENEEA. V shed 5 bases and J 4 bases; nucleotides not matched to a gene: 6. Template switching supplied a universal primer site; unique molecular identifiers were carried on the cDNA. TCRdb independently ran MiXCR on the 5' RACE reads; one entry per CDR3 protein. The table lists fewer than 550,000 distinct CDR3 sequences, over 12% of them singletons, with 0.44% in the top ten. The same sample was also used in a study of yellow fever vaccine responses in identical twins.

The V call is TRBV11-3, the J call TRBJ2-1; 12 bases match TRBD2. This receptor was taken from a woman between 18 and 29 years old in good health. The source material was CD4+ T cells sorted from blood. The CDR3 reads CASSGELAGGYNEQFF. The CDR3 region has the DNA TGTGCCAGCAGCGGGGAACTAGCGGGAGGTTACAATGAGCAGTTCTTC. Based on the CDR3 plus reference TRBV11-3 and TRBJ2-1, the full variable domain is EAGVVQSPRYKIIEKKQPVAFWCNPISGHNTLYWYLQNLGQGPELLIRYENEEAVDDSQLPKDRFSAERLKGVDSTLKIQPAELGDSAVYLCASSGELAGGYNEQFFGPGTRLTVL.